Shown below are 5 T cell receptor beta chains from a single sample sequenced in a study of vaccination and CD4 T cells after COVID-19. No antigen has been identified for these receptors. The Oncomine TCR Beta short-read assay was what sequenced the DNA obtained from cultured CD4+ T cells. One entry per CDR3 protein, called by TCRdb with MiXCR from the PCR reads. The table has around 21,000 distinct CDR3 sequences, about 60% seen once. The treatment was: approximately 11-day PBMC culture with coronavirus spike peptide pools or control peptides (ViraFEST assay). The source material was CD4+ T cells from blood, cultured in vitro. The source of these receptors is a human donor who had recovered from COVID-19.

The rearrangement joins TRBV18 to TRBJ1-6, with 7 bases aligning to TRBD1. Germline V gene sequence: CDR1 KGHSH, CDR2 LQKENI. The trim removed 8 bases at V and 3 bases at J, leaving 1 base unmatched. The CDR3 totals 13 residues. CDR3: CASRDSYNSPLHF. Here the CDR3 DNA reads TGTGCCAGCCGGGACAGCTATAATTCACCCCTCCACTTT.

The J gene is TRBJ2-5, the V gene TRBV27; perhaps TRBD1 as D (6 bases). This CDR3 is 13 amino acids long. CDR1 is MNHEY and CDR2 is SMNVEV in the germline V gene (reference sequence). V was pared by 6 bases and J by 6 bases, with 14 bases between. DNA of the CDR3: TGTGCCAGCAGGAAACCAGGGGCTCAGACCCAGTACTTC. Translating gives CASRKPGAQTQYF.

The V and J genes are TRBV6-2 or TRBV6-3 and TRBJ1-2; perhaps TRBD1 as D (6 bases). Germline CDR1 MNHEY, CDR2 SVGEGT. Trimming removed 5 bases from V and 4 bases from J, with 17 bases in between. The CDR3 covers 15 residues. Here the CDR3 DNA reads TGTGCCAGCAGTCGCCCCGGGGGCCTCCCCTATGGCTACACCTTC. Its translation: CASSRPGGLPYGYTF.

V gene TRBV6-1 combines with J gene TRBJ1-3; 7 bases are shared with TRBD1. Germline values: CDR1 MNHNS, CDR2 SASEGT. The trim removed 6 bases at V and 8 bases at J, leaving 7 bases unmatched. The CDR3 loop spans 13 amino acids. DNA for the CDR3: TGTGCCAGCAGCCGGGACAGCGGATACACCATATATTTT. Protein sequence: CASSRDSGYTIYF.

The CDR3 DNA reads TGTGCCAGCCAGAGGGACAAGATCTACGAGCAGTACTTC. This codes for CASQRDKIYEQYF. This chain joins TRBV6-2 or TRBV6-3 and TRBJ2-7, with TRBD1 as a possible D gene (6 bases). Trimming pared 8 bases from V and 3 bases from J, leaving 14 bases between. Germline V gives CDR1 MNHEY, CDR2 SVGEGT. The CDR3 covers 13 residues.